The 10 T cell receptor beta chains below come from one sample, sequenced in a study of T cell responses to AZD1222 COVID-19 vaccine. TCRdb keeps only in-frame clones here, not all; method: immunoSEQ multiplex PCR. The table records 120,000 or so clones, approximately 88% of them present only once. The source material was peripheral blood, sampled on day 0 of AZD1222 vaccination. These receptors were obtained from an adult in good health.

V gene TRBV6-1 combines with J gene TRBJ2-7; D not resolved. This CDR3 is built from 15 residues. Germline-derived CDR1 and CDR2 are MNHNS and SASEGT. V lost 2 bases, J lost 2 bases, and 13 bases lay in between. This CDR3 is CASSETPGQTYEQYF. Written as DNA, the CDR3 is TGTGCCAGCAGTGAAACTCCCGGGCAGACCTACGAGCAGTACTTC.

The chain uses TRBV28 and TRBJ1-4, with D possibly being TRBD1 (5 bases). With 5 bases removed from V and 4 bases from J, the gap between germline ends came to 17 bases. The CDR3 runs 16 residues. CDR1 and CDR2 from the germline V gene are MDHEN and SYDVKM. This chain's CDR3 is CASSTSGADDNEKLFF. In DNA, the CDR3 is TGTGCCAGCAGTACCTCCGGGGCAGATGATAATGAAAAACTGTTTTTT.

The chain links TRBV12-3 or TRBV12-4 to TRBJ1-5, with unresolved D. With 3 bases removed from V and 3 bases from J, the gap between germline ends came to 6 bases. The CDR3 contains 13 residues. This chain's CDR3 is CASSFEFNQPQHF. For the CDR3, the DNA is TGTGCCAGCAGTTTCGAATTCAATCAGCCCCAGCATTTT.

The V call is TRBV6-1, the J call TRBJ2-2, with 11 bases lining up with TRBD2. The J segment lost 5 bases and the V segment lost 0 bases, leaving 5 bases of the junction unmatched. CDR1 and CDR2 from the germline V gene are MNHNS and SASEGT. CDR3 size: 17 residues. CDR3 in amino acids: CASSEALAGGGTGELFF. The CDR3 DNA is TGTGCCAGCAGTGAAGCTCTAGCGGGAGGCGGGACCGGGGAGCTGTTTTTT.

This clone came up once. The V and J genes are TRBV19 and TRBJ2-3; 7 bases are a match to TRBD2. The V and J ends lost 10 bases and 9 bases, in that order; junction bases with no gene match: 7. Germline CDR1 is LNHDA and CDR2 is SQIVND (reference sequence). The CDR3 covers 11 residues. CDR3 loop: CATREGETQYF. The CDR3 DNA sequence: TGTGCCACCAGGGAGGGAGAGACGCAGTATTTT.

CDR3 DNA: TGTGCCAGCAGCTTAGACGACAGTTACTATACGCAGTATTTT. This codes for CASSLDDSYYTQYF. This sequence joins TRBV11-3 and TRBJ2-3; TRBD1 might be the D (5 bases). The germline gives CDR1 SGHNT, CDR2 YENEEA. V lost 0 bases, J lost 7 bases, and 11 bases lay in between. CDR3 length: 14 amino acids.

The J gene is TRBJ2-7, the V gene TRBV7-2; TRBD2 might be the D (7 bases). Trimming removed 5 bases at V and 1 base at J, with 15 bases between. CDR3 size: 15 residues. Germline V gene data show CDR1 as SGHTA and CDR2 as FQGNSA. CDR3 bases: TGTGCCAGCAGCGAGGGGGGGACCAATTCCTACGAGCAGTACTTC. Encoded protein: CASSEGGTNSYEQYF.

This chain connects TRBV5-1 to TRBJ2-1; 12 positions agree with TRBD2. With V trimmed by 4 bases and J by 8 bases, 13 bases remained unmatched. Germline V gives CDR1 SGHRS, CDR2 YFSETQ. There are 17 residues in the CDR3. The CDR3 loop is CASSQRLAGAPRDEQFF. The CDR3 nucleotides are TGCGCCAGCAGCCAACGACTAGCGGGAGCCCCTCGGGATGAGCAGTTCTTC.

This chain connects TRBV13 to TRBJ2-3, with D perhaps matching TRBD1 (6 bases). Germline-derived CDR1 and CDR2 are PRHDT and FYEKMQ (reference sequence). This CDR3 region has 14 residues. The V gene lost 5 bases and the J gene lost 0 bases, with 9 bases spanning the gap. The chain's CDR3 is CASSRQASTDTQYF. The CDR3 region has the DNA TGTGCCAGCAGCCGACAGGCGAGCACAGATACGCAGTATTTT.

The chain employs TRBV10-3 and TRBJ2-1; TRBD2 matches at 13 bases. Germline CDR1 and CDR2: ENHRY and SYGVKD. The CDR3 loop spans 15 amino acids. With V trimmed by 5 bases and J by 7 bases, 5 bases remained unmatched. The CDR3 sequence is CAISPGLAGRNEQFF. The DNA for the CDR3 is TGTGCCATCAGTCCGGGACTAGCGGGAAGAAATGAGCAGTTCTTC.